This TCR beta chain came from a study of blood T cell repertoires in COVID-19. On the study more broadly: T cells, B-cell-depleted T cells, or PBMCs supplied cDNA or gDNA.

This clone has more than one count but fewer than ten. CDR1 is SGHKS, CDR2 YYEKEE, per germline (reference sequence). The CDR3 is 16 residues long. The V and J ends lost 2 bases and 5 bases, in that order; junction bases with no gene match: 7. Clones were sequenced by immunoSEQ multiplex PCR, and TCRdb holds only the in-frame ones, with some missing. The sample carries some 200,000 clones, around 82% recorded once. Sequencing was carried out using peripheral blood. This rearrangement joins TRBV5-5 to TRBJ2-7; 13 bases line up with TRBD2. The source of this sequence is a human donor with acute or convalescent COVID-19. The donor label of this sample is uncertain. The CDR3 here is CASSFRLAGGVHEQYF. The CDR3 bases are TGTGCCAGCAGCTTTCGACTAGCGGGGGGTGTCCACGAGCAGTACTTC.